The 7 T cell receptor beta chains below come from one sample, sequenced in a study of T cell responses to AZD1222 COVID-19 vaccine. Sequencing used immunoSEQ multiplex PCR; TCRdb keeps in-frame clones, though not all of them. Of 200,000 or so clones listed, about 86% are singletons. Sequenced here: peripheral blood, sampled on day 0 of AZD1222 vaccination. The receptors shown here come from an adult in good health.

The chain joins TRBV5-1 to TRBJ2-5, with a possible D match to TRBD1 (6 bases). The ends were cut back, 1 base at V and 3 bases at J, with 13 bases in the middle. The CDR3 sequence is 15 residues long. Germline CDR1 reads SGHRS; CDR2 reads YFSETQ. Written as DNA, the CDR3 is TGCGCCAGCAGCTTGTGGGCAGGGGAAAAAGAGACCCAGTACTTC. The encoded protein is CASSLWAGEKETQYF. The full variable domain, in which reference TRBV5-1 and TRBJ2-5 provide the parts outside the CDR3, is KAGVTQTPRYLIKTRGQQVTLSCSPISGHRSVSWYQQTPGQGLQFLFEYFSETQRNKGNFPGRFSGRQFSNSRSEMNVSTLELGDSALYLCASSLWAGEKETQYFGPGTRLLVL.

The genes are TRBV5-1 and TRBJ2-7, with D possibly matching TRBD2 (6 bases). The CDR3 runs to 14 residues. CDR1 and CDR2 (germline): SGHRS, YFSETQ. The V and J ends lost 6 bases and 0 bases respectively, with 13 bases between them. CDR3 in amino acids: CASTLTSFSYEQYF. Written as DNA, the CDR3 is TGCGCCAGCACCCTCACTAGCTTCTCCTACGAGCAGTACTTC.

The chain combines TRBV19 with TRBJ1-5; D unresolved. Trimming stripped 5 bases from V and 7 bases from J, with 12 bases between. Germline V lookup: CDR1 LNHDA, CDR2 SQIVND (reference sequence). The CDR3 consists of 13 residues. This CDR3 is CASSRDVWQPQHF. In DNA, the CDR3 is TGTGCCAGTAGTCGTGATGTGTGGCAGCCCCAGCATTTT.

The gene calls are TRBV18 and TRBJ1-5; D gene ambiguous. V dropped 3 bases and J dropped 0 bases, with 9 bases sitting between them. Germline CDR1 and CDR2: KGHSH and LQKENI. The CDR3 consists of 15 residues. The CDR3 protein is CASSPGYNSNQPQHF. In DNA form, the CDR3 reads TGTGCCAGCTCACCGGGCTATAATAGCAATCAGCCCCAGCATTTT.

The V call is TRBV4-2, the J call TRBJ2-3, with 8 bases matching TRBD2. The germline CDR1 and CDR2 sequences are LGHNA and YNFKEQ. The CDR3 loop spans 18 amino acids. J was trimmed by 0 bases and V by 4 bases; bases with no gene match: 12. In nucleotides, the CDR3 is TGTGCCAGCAGCCTGACGGGGGGGCCGCGGGGGAGCACAGATACGCAGTATTTT. It yields the protein CASSLTGGPRGSTDTQYF.

The chain joins TRBV9 to TRBJ1-5; 7 nucleotides match TRBD1. The CDR3 runs 15 residues. V dropped 4 bases and J dropped 6; count of bases not matched to a gene: 10. Germline V gene data show CDR1 as SGDLS and CDR2 as YYNGEE. CDR3 in amino acids: CASSPEGALGQPQHF. The CDR3 DNA reads TGTGCCAGCAGCCCGGAGGGGGCTTTAGGTCAGCCCCAGCATTTT.

The gene calls are TRBV15 and TRBJ1-6; the match to TRBD1 covers 7 bases. The CDR3 runs 15 residues. The germline V gene has CDR1 LNHNV and CDR2 YYDKDF (reference sequence). V shed 0 bases and J 6 bases; nucleotides not matched to a gene: 2. The CDR3 DNA sequence: TGTGCCACCAGCAGAGACCGACAGGGTAATTCACCCCTCCACTTT. As protein: CATSRDRQGNSPLHF.